This entry lists 22 T cell receptor beta chains sequenced from one sample in a study of tumor and adjacent non-tumor tissue in lung cancer. RNA was extracted from bulk tissue without any cell sorting. Distant lung tissue was collected more than 3 cm away from the tumor edge. TCRbeta libraries were built with three rounds of nested PCR, modified from ARM-PCR. TCRdb re-analysed the multiplex PCR reads in MiXCR, keeping a single row per CDR3 protein. The profile shows approximately 80,000 distinct CDR3 sequences, 65% to 85% of them singletons. Input material: distant non-tumor lung tissue. These receptors were collected from a man between 60 and 75 years old with non-small cell lung cancer.

In its sample, this clonotype was seen a few times. V and J are TRBV5-1 and TRBJ2-3, with no clear D. Trimming removed 6 bases at V and 5 bases at J, with 13 bases between. There are 13 residues in the CDR3. In germline, CDR1 is SGHRS, CDR2 YFSETQ. The CDR3 region has the DNA TGCGCCAGCAACCCTACCGCGAGAGATACGCAGTATTTT. Translation gives CASNPTARDTQYF.

The chain combines TRBV4-2 with TRBJ2-7; no firm D call. Germline V CDR1 and CDR2: LGHNA, YNFKEQ. This CDR3 has 14 residues. CDR3 in DNA: TGTGACGGCAGCCAAGATTTGACTGCCCTGGAGCAGTACTTC. Protein: CDGSQDLTALEQYF.

Points on this clonotype: The junction shows a germline mismatch at one end, possibly a read error. The chain uses TRBV4-3 and TRBJ2-3; 7 nucleotides match TRBD2. This CDR3 comprises 16 residues. Germline V gene lookup returns CDR1 LGHNA and CDR2 YSLEER. The CDR3 loop reads CASSQDIAGTADMQYF. The CDR3 DNA sequence: TGCGCCAGCAGCCAAGATATAGCGGGCACCGCAGATATGCAGTATTTT.

The count of this clonotype is one. The V and J genes are TRBV6-6 and TRBJ2-3, with 7 bases that match TRBD2. Per germline, CDR1 MNHNY and CDR2 SVGAGI (reference sequence). V lost 3 bases, J lost 7 bases, and 13 bases stayed unmatched. This CDR3 is 16 amino acids long. This CDR3 reads CASSYGQAGCTYTQYF. DNA for the CDR3: TGTGCCAGCAGTTATGGACAAGCGGGGTGTACATATACGCAGTATTTT.

Details on this clonotype: An end of the junction differs from the germline gene, which may be a read error. V is TRBV6-5 and J is TRBJ1-2; 7 bases match TRBD1. The CDR3 consists of 19 residues. The germline gives CDR1 MNHEY, CDR2 SVGAGI. CDR3 bases: TGTGCCAGCAGTCACTCGTACCACTTTCCGGGACAGAGTCCATATGGCTACACCTTC. It specifies CASSHSYHFPGQSPYGYTF.

To note about this clonotype: An end of the junction does not agree with germline; a read error may underlie this. This chain joins TRBV12-3 or TRBV12-4 and TRBJ2-3, with 8 bases fitting TRBD2. The CDR3 spans 15 residues. The CDR3 DNA sequence: TGTCCCAGCAGTCGAGGGAGCGGGGGAGTCACGGGGCCGTATTTT. Residues: CPSSRGSGGVTGPYF.

In the case of this clonotype: Since a much larger clone is just one base distant, this may be a read error. The chain employs TRBV5-4 and TRBJ1-6; D is unclear. From germline, CDR1 is SGHNT and CDR2 YYREEE (reference sequence). The CDR3 runs to 14 residues. V lost 7 bases to trimming and J lost 9 bases, with 17 bases between them. For the CDR3, the DNA is TGTGCCAGCTCTCCCAAGGGAGATGGTTCACCCCTCCACTTT. Amino acid sequence: CASSPKGDGSPLHF.

The genes are TRBV27 and TRBJ2-7; maybe TRBD2 (5 bases). Germline CDR1 MNHEY, CDR2 SMNVEV (reference sequence). CDR3 length equals 11 residues. V was trimmed by 5 bases and J by 9 bases, leaving 11 bases between them. Here the CDR3 reads CASSDSAAQYF. Written as DNA, the CDR3 is TGTGCCAGCAGTGACTCAGCGGCGCAGTACTTC.

In regard to this clonotype: Relative to the germline gene, one junction end is altered; a read error may explain this. The chain couples TRBV4-3 to TRBJ2-5; D is perhaps TRBD1 (6 bases). Germline-derived CDR1 and CDR2 are LGHNA and YSLEER. The CDR3 has 16 residues. Written as DNA, the CDR3 is TGCGCCAGCAGCCAAGAGGGGGCAGGGACGCAAGAGACACAGTACTTC. It translates to CASSQEGAGTQETQYF.

A note on this clonotype: Since no conserved phenylalanine or tryptophan closes the CDR3, a read error is the likely cause. The limits of the CDR3 on the DNA are not certain, so only TCRdb's listed CDR3 is given. V gene TRBV4-3 combines with J gene TRBJ1-1; the table's D gene call, TRBD1, was not cross checked with the DNA. The CDR3 adds up to 14 amino acids, both ends counted. Germline V gene sequence: CDR1 LGHNA, CDR2 YSLEER. The CDR3 here is CASSQEGVGTEALV.

The gene calls are TRBV11-2 and TRBJ1-3, with D possibly TRBD1 on 5 matching bases. V was clipped by 2 bases and J by 7 bases, with 18 bases between them. Germline V gene data show CDR1 as SGHAT and CDR2 as FQNNGV. This CDR3 is built from 16 residues. The CDR3 coding sequence is TGTGCCAGCAGCTTAACCCATGCAGGGACGGAGAACACCATATATTTT. Protein product: CASSLTHAGTENTIYF.

Note on this clonotype: Its ends do not fully match the called genes, so a read error is possible. The rearrangement links TRBV20-1 to TRBJ2-1; tentatively, D is TRBD2 (6 bases). This CDR3 has 15 residues. From germline, CDR1 is DFQATT and CDR2 SNEGSKA (reference sequence). Here the CDR3 DNA reads TGCAATGCTCTGGGTCTAGCGAGCTCCTGCAATGAGCAGTTCTTC. It is translated as CNALGLASSCNEQFF.

Of note for this clonotype: An end of the junction differs from the germline gene, which may be a read error. The chain employs TRBV11-3 and TRBJ2-1; 12 bases fit TRBD2. CDR1 is SGHNT and CDR2 is YENEEA in the germline V gene. The CDR3 is 17 amino acids. The CDR3 sequence: CACSFDRLAGVGNEQFF. CDR3 sequence (DNA): TGTGCCTGCAGTTTTGATCGACTAGCGGGAGTAGGTAATGAGCAGTTCTTC.

CDR3 sequence: CASTERTARNEQFF. The CDR3 bases are TGTGCCAGCACTGAGCGGACCGCCCGCAATGAGCAGTTCTTC. The J gene is TRBJ2-1, the V gene TRBV6-2 or TRBV6-3, with a weak D call TRBD2 (5 bases). CDR1 and CDR2 (germline): MNHEY, SVGEGT. The CDR3 is 14 amino acids. The V end lost 7 bases, the J end lost 6 bases, and 16 bases lay between the germline ends.

This clonotype came up many times. This chain connects TRBV7-9 to TRBJ2-5, with a tentative D call TRBD1 (6 bases). The CDR3 contains 14 residues. Germline lookup yields CDR1 SEHNR and CDR2 FQNEAQ (reference sequence). The germline V and J ends were trimmed by 4 bases and 5 bases, with 14 bases remaining between them. CDR3 amino acids: CASSYSTGFETQYF. DNA for the CDR3: TGTGCCAGCAGCTACTCCACAGGGTTCGAGACCCAGTACTTC.

The rearrangement uses TRBV7-9 and TRBJ2-7; 9 nucleotides align to TRBD1. The V gene's germline CDR1 is SEHNR and CDR2 FQNEAQ (reference sequence). The junction had 9 bases not matched to a gene; V was cut back by 8 bases and J by 1 base. The CDR3 has 15 amino acids. The DNA for the CDR3 is TGTGCCAGCGCCTCGGAGGGGACAGGGTCCTACGAGCAGTACTTC. This gives the protein CASASEGTGSYEQYF.

A note on this clonotype: An end of the junction does not agree with germline; a read error may underlie this. The V gene is TRBV20-1, the J gene TRBJ1-1, with 8 bases fitting TRBD1. CDR3 length equals 16 residues. CDR1 is DFQATT and CDR2 is SNEGSKA in the germline V gene (reference sequence). The CDR3 is CSAPRAGQGPNTKAFF. Written as DNA, the CDR3 is TGCAGTGCCCCAAGGGCTGGACAGGGACCAAACACTAAAGCTTTCTTT.

This clonotype has a single count. This likely comes from a read error, as the CDR3 has no conserved phenylalanine or tryptophan at its end. This rearrangement joins TRBV11-2 to TRBJ2-2, with D unresolved. This CDR3 region has 15 residues. Trimming left V 5 bases short and J 7 bases short, with 17 bases between. Germline CDR1 SGHAT, CDR2 FQNNGV. The CDR3 reads CASSECGRSSGELFS. As DNA, the CDR3 is TGTGCCAGCAGCGAATGTGGCCGAAGCAGCGGGGAGCTGTTTTCT.

Comment on this clonotype: At one of its ends the junction is not consistent with the germline gene, which may arise from a read error. The chain carries TRBV29-1 and TRBJ1-1, with 7 bases fitting TRBD1. The CDR3 totals 15 residues. CDR1 is SQVTM, CDR2 ANQGSEA, per germline. The CDR3 spells CSTSKGGTGDTEAFF. The DNA for the CDR3 is TGCAGCACCTCTAAGGGAGGAACAGGGGACACTGAAGCTTTTTTT. Supplemented by reference TRBV29-1 and TRBJ1-1, the full variable domain reads SAVISQKPSRDICQRGTSLTIQCQVDSQVTMMFWYRQQPGQSLTLIATANQGSEATYESGFVIDKFPISRPNLTFSTLTVSNMSPEDSSIYLCSTSKGGTGDTEAFFGQGTRLTVV.

This clonotype appeared a single time. The junction and the germline gene differ at one end; a read error may be behind it. The chain couples TRBV20-1 to TRBJ2-1, with D possibly being TRBD2 (6 bases). Germline V gives CDR1 DFQATT, CDR2 SNEGSKA (reference sequence). The CDR3 contains 13 residues. This CDR3 reads CGARISGVSEQFF. CDR3 in DNA: TGCGGTGCTAGAATTAGCGGTGTCAGTGAGCAGTTCTTC.

On this clonotype: The germline gene is not matched at one end of the junction; a read error may be the cause. The J gene is TRBJ2-3, the V gene TRBV20-1; 11 nucleotides agree with TRBD1. The CDR3 is made up of 20 amino acids. Germline assignment: CDR1 DFQATT and CDR2 SNEGSKA (reference sequence). The CDR3 region has the DNA TGCACTGCTAGAGTCAGTAGGGGACAGGGGGTAGGACCCCGCACAGATATGCAGTATTTT. The encoded protein is CTARVSRGQGVGPRTDMQYF.

A remark on this clonotype: The junction departs from germline at one end; a sequencing error may be responsible. V usage is TRBV12-3 or TRBV12-4 and J usage is TRBJ1-1, with D unclear. This CDR3 is built from 16 residues. The CDR3 sequence: CTSSLVGLGMNTEAFF. CDR3 bases: TGTACCAGTAGTTTGGTAGGATTAGGGATGAACACTGAAGCTTTCTTT.